The present T cell receptor beta chain was sequenced within a study of PD-L1 blockade in urothelial cancer (dated by TCRdb to about 2017). General notes on the study: All patients started therapy in the mid-2010s and received atezolizumab 1,200 mg intravenously every 3 weeks. Blood samples were analyzed at two time points: 3 weeks after treatment start (second dose) and 6 weeks after treatment start. Progression-free survival longer than 6 months counted as durable clinical benefit, and TCR features were additionally tested against both progression-free and overall survival. Patients had an ECOG performance status of 0 or 1 and had received between 0 and 3 prior chemotherapy regimens. In the same patients, whole exome sequencing and RNA sequencing of pretreatment tumors were performed in addition to TCR sequencing. About 85% of the 29 patients were males with bladder-origin urothelial cancer, and 18 of 29 reported a prior smoking history. Blood samples yielded a median of 141,255 T cells and tens of thousands of unique TCRs, with median clonality around 0.083. The study, an exploratory multi-omic analysis, examined somatic, immune and clinical correlates of response to PD-L1 blockade with atezolizumab in urothelial cancer. Durable clinical benefit was achieved by nine patients and was not achieved by 20 patients. Under 30 patients had pretreatment blood TCR-seq, roughly 24 had at least one posttreatment blood collection, and roughly 24 had tumor TCR-seq. Pretreatment tumor samples and matched peripheral blood, collected serially before and after atezolizumab treatment, underwent TCR sequencing.

Each PCR received spiked-in synthetic TCR analog templates so that absolute template abundance could be estimated from read counts. The immunoSEQ assay used bias-controlled V and J gene primers to amplify TCRbeta CDR3 regions from genomic DNA. Sequencing of rearranged TCRbeta segments was done at approximately 20X coverage. The paper's processing steps were these. Clustering was used to correct sequencing errors, and CDR3s were annotated against IMGT so that V, D and J genes could be assigned. Downstream analyses used only productive TCRbeta rearrangements, leaving out any out-of-frame or stop-codon sequences. Clonality was calculated as one minus the Shannon entropy normalized by the log of the number of unique productive sequences. Fisher's exact test with Benjamini-Hochberg correction, at a threshold of adjusted p below 0.01, was used to find clones that differed between time points or between blood and tumor. The immuneACCESS repertoire file appears here via TCRdb, limited to in-frame rearrangements. These files lack a portion of the clones; in checked studies, under half of the deficit traces to unresolved V genes, and the cause of the others is not known. The D gene and trimming were derived from the DNA, and the V and J assignments and clone size from that table. The sample profile shows tens of thousands of clones; approximately 86% of them were found once. The ten largest clones add up to around 14% of the sample.

V was cut back by 1 base and J by 6 bases, leaving a gap of 10 bases between them. From cysteine to phenylalanine, the CDR3 is 14 amino acids long. Only the CDR3 DNA stays, 42 bases, in frame from base 1. CDR1 and CDR2 are drawn from the germline V gene: SGHVS, FNYEAQ. Points the paper makes about the study in general: Because the sample size was small (n of about 31) and many of the analyses were exploratory, the results are meant to be hypothesis-generating. Among patients with durable benefit, tumor-associated TCR clones showed greater expansion in peripheral blood 3 weeks after treatment started (n ≈ 23, p = 0.022). Improved progression-free and overall survival was found to be associated with pretreatment peripheral blood TCR clonality below the median.

As regards this clone: It has no known antigen specificity. Base-call qualities are not available, and no considerably larger clone is one nucleotide away.

This specimen's time point label, interpreted: pretreatment peripheral blood. The cohort comprised 30 or so patients with locally advanced or metastatic urothelial carcinoma treated at Memorial Sloan Kettering on a trial protocol. Peripheral blood mononuclear cells were collected pretreatment and during treatment, at between 1 and 8 total time points per patient. The Qiagen DNeasy Blood extraction kit was used to purify genomic DNA from total PBMCs and tumor samples. PBMCs were collected pretreatment and during treatment, and were isolated and stored as previously described. In this chain, TRBV7-6 is recombined with TRBJ2-1; TRBD2 could be the D gene, as 6 bases match. The material was PBMCs, obtained around atezolizumab (anti-PD-L1) treatment. The receptor was derived from a man in his sixties with urothelial cancer. The CDR3 sequence is CASSLDGTGNEQFF. In nucleotides, the sequence is TGTGCCAGCAGCTTAGACGGGACTGGCAATGAGCAGTTCTTC.